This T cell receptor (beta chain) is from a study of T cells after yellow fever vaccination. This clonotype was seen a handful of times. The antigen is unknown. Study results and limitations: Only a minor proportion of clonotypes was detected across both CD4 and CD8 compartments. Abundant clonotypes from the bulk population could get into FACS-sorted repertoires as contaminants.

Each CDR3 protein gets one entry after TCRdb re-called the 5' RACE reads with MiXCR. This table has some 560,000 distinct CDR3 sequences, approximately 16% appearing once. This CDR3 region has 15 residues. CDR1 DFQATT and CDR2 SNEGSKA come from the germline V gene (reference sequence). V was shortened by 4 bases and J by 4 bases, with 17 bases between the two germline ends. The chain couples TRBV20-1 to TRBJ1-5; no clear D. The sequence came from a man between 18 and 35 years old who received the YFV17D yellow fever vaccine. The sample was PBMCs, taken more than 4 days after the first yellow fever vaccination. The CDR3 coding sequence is TGCAGTGCTACCCTCTCGGGTCCTCGAAATCAGCCCCAGCATTTT. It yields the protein CSATLSGPRNQPQHF.